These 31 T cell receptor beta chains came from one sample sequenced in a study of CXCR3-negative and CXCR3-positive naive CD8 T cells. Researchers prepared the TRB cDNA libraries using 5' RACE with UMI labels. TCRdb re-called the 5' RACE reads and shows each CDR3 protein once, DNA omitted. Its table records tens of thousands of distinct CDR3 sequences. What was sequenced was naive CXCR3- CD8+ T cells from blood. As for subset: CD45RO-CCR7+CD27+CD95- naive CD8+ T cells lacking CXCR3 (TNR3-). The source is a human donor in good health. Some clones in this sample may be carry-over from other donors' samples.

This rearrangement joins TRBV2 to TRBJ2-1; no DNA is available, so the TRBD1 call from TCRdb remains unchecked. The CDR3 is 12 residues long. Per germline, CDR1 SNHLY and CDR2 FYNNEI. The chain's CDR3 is CASGANYNEQFF.

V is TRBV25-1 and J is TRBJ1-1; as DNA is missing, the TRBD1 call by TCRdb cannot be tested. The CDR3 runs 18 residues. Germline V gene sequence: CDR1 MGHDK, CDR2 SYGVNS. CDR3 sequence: CASSESKRAGGAGTEAFF.

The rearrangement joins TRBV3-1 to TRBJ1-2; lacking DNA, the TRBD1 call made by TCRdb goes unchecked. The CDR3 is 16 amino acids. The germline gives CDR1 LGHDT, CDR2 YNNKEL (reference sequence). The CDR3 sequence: CASSQADPGTVYGYTF.

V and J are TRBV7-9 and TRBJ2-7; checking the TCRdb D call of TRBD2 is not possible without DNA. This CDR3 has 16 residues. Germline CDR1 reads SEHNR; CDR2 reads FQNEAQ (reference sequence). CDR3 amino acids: CASSLETSGKPYEQYF.

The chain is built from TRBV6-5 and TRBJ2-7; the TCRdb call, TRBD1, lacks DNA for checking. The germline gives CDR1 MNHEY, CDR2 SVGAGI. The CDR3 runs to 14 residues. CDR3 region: CASSPIGTVHEQYF.

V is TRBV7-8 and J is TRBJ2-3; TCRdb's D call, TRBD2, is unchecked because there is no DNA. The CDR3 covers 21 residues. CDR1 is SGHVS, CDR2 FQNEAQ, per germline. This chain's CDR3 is CASSRTGTSGRGSWGQDTQYF.

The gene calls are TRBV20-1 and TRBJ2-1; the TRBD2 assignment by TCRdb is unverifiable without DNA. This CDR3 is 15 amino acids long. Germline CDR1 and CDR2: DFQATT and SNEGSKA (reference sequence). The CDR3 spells CSAPRLAGAYNEQFF.

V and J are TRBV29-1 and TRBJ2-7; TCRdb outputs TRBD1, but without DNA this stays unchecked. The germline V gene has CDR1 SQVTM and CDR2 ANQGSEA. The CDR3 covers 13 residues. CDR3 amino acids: CSVWPGQSYEQYF.

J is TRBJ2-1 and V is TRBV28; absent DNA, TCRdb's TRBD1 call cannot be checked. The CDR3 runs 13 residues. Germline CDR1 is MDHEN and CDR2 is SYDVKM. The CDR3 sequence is CASTLGYAGEQFF.

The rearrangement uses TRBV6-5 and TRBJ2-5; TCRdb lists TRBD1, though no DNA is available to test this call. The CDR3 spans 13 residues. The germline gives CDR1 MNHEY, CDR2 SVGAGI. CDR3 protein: CASSDGRQETQYF.

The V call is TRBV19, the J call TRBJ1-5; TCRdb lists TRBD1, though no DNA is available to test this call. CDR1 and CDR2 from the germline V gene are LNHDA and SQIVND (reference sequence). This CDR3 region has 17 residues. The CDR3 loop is CASSYSTGVISNQPQHF.

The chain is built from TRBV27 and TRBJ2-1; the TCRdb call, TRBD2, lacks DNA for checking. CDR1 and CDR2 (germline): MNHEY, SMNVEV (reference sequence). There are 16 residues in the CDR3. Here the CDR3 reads CASAYLSGDYGNEQFF.

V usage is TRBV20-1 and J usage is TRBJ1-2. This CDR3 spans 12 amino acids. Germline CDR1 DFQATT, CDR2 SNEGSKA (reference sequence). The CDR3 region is CSAEFANYGYTF.

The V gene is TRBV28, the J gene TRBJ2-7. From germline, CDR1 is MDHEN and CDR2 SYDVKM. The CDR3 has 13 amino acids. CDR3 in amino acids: CASSFTAAYEQYF.

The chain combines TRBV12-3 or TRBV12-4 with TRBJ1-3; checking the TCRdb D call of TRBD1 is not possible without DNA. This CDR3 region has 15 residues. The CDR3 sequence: CASSSTGRSGNTIYF.

The CDR3 sequence is CASSWQGSMRGYTF. The J gene is TRBJ1-2, the V gene TRBV28. Germline lookup yields CDR1 MDHEN and CDR2 SYDVKM. The length of the CDR3 is 14 residues.

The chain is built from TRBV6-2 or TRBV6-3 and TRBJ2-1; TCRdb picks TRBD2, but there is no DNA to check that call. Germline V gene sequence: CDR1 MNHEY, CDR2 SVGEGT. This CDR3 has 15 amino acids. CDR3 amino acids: CASSRRASSYNEQFF.

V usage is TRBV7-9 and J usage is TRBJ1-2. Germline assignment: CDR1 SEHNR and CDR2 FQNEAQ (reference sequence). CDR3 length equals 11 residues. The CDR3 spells CASSLSSGYTF.

The CDR3: CASSYGQASYEQYF. The genes are TRBV6-5 and TRBJ2-7. Germline-derived CDR1 and CDR2 are MNHEY and SVGAGI. The CDR3 is made up of 14 amino acids.

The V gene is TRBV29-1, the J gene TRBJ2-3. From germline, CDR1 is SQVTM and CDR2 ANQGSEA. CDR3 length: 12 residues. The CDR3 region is CSVVDETDTQYF.

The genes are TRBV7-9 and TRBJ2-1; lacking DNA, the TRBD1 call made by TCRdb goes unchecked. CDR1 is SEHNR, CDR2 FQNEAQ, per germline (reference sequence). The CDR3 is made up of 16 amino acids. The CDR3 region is CASSPRWDRRYNEQFF.

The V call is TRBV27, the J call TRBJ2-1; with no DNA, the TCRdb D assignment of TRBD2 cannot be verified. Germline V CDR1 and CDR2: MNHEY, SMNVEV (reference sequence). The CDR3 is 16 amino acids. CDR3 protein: CASKLWSEGRVDEQFF.

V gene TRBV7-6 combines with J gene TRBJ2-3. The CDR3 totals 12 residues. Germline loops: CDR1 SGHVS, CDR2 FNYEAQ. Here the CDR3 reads CASSSVSDTQYF.

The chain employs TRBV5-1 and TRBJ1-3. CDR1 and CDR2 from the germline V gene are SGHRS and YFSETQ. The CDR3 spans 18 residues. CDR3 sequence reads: CASSLLFGWFRSGNTIYF.

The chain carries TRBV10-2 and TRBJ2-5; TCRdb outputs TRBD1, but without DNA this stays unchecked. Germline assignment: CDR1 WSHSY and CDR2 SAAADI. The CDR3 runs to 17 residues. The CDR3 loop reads CASSEAAGEPHQETQYF.

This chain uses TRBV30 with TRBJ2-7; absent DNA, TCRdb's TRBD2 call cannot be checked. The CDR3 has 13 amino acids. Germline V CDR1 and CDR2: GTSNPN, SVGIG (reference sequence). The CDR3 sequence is CAWSQAGDYEQYF.

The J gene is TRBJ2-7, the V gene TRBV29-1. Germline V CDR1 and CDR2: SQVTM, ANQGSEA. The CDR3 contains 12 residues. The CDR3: CSVEGSKYEQYF.

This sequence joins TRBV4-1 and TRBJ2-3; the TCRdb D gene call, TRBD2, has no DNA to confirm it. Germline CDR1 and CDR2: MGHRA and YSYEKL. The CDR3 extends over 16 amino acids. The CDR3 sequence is CASSQAGLALADTQYF.

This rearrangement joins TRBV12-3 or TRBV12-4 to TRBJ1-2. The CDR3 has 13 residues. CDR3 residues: CASSFQGGYGYTF.

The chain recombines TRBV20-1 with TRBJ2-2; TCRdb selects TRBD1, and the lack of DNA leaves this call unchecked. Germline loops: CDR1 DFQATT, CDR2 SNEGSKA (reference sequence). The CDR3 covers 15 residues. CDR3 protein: CSARGGASNTGELFF.

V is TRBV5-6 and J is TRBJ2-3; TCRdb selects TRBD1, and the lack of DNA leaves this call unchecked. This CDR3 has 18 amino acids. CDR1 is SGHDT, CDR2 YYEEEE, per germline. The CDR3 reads CASSLGPGTGVFPDTQYF.